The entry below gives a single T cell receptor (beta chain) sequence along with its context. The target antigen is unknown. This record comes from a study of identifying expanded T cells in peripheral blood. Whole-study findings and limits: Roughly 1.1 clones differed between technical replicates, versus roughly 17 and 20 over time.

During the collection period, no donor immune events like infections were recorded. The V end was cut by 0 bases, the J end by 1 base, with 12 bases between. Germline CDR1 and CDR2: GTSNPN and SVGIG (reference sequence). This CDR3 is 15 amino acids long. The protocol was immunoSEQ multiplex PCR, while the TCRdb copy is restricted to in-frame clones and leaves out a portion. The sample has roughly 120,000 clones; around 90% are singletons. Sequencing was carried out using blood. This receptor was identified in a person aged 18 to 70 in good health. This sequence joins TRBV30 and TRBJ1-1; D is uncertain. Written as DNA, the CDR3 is TGTGCCTGGAGTGTATTAGGCGGCCGGAACACTGAAGCTTTCTTT. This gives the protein CAWSVLGGRNTEAFF.